Listed below are T cell receptor beta chains from one sample, sequenced in a study of T-cell memory formation after mild COVID-19. TCRdb re-called the 5' RACE reads with MiXCR, one entry per CDR3 protein. The sample carries fewer than 30,000 distinct CDR3 sequences, 10% to 15% recorded once. The sample consisted of PBMCs or a T cell subset sorted from them (not recorded which). The receptors stem from an adult woman who had mild COVID-19 (a few samples of this study predate the infection). Cell type and time point are not known. Both conserved end residues are part of each CDR3. Each record gives: D gene, V gene, clone size, J gene, CDR3 DNA, CDR3 protein. A D gene is named only where the DNA matches it firmly. Part of the rows lack a size; the others show once, few, many or a class for expanded clones.

TRBD1,TRBV5-1,many,TRBJ2-2,TGCGCCAGCAGCGAGGGACAGCCCGGGGAGCTGTTTTTT,CASSEGQPGELFF
-,TRBV6-1,many,TRBJ2-7,TGTGCCAGCAGTGAAGAACAGGCATCCTCCTACGAGCAGTACTTC,CASSEEQASSYEQYF
-,TRBV3-1,many,TRBJ2-1,TGTGCCAGCAGCCAAGGTGGGGGTGAGCAGTTCTTC,CASSQGGGEQFF
-,TRBV9,many,TRBJ1-4,TGTGCCAGCAGCTCCACCCCGGACAGTGGTGAAAAACTGTTTTTT,CASSSTPDSGEKLFF
TRBD1,TRBV5-1,many,TRBJ1-2,TGCGCCAGCAGCTTGCGACAGGGTGGTGGCTACACCTTC,CASSLRQGGGYTF
-,TRBV6-1,many,TRBJ2-3,TGTGCCAGCAGTGTTCAGGGTAGGGTTAGCACAGATACGCAGTATTTT,CASSVQGRVSTDTQYF
-,TRBV5-5,many,TRBJ1-1,TGTGCCAGCAGCCCCGACAGTGACACTGAAGCTTTCTTT,CASSPDSDTEAFF
-,TRBV27,many,TRBJ2-5,TGTGCCAGCAGTTCCCTCGACCGACAAGAGACCCAGTACTTC,CASSSLDRQETQYF
-,TRBV19,few,TRBJ2-7,TGTGCCACCTCCCCGCTGACAGGCAACGAGCAGTACTTC,CATSPLTGNEQYF
-,TRBV7-8,-,TRBJ2-3,TGTGCCGGCAGCTTAGCGGGCACAGATACGCAGTATTTT,CAGSLAGTDTQYF